The 8 T cell receptor beta chains in this list originate from one sample, sequenced in a study of CD8+CD57+ T cells in acquired aplastic anemia (dated by TCRdb to the late 2010s). For sequencing, an Illumina HiSeq 2000 was employed. Genomic DNA served as template for TCR beta VDJ combination and CDR3 sequence profiling. TCRdb trimmed the raw reads at Q25, called clones with MiXCR and kept productive beta chains. Rows merge per CDR3 protein into single entries with the most common DNA and genes. The sample contains 60,000 or so distinct CDR3 sequences, less than 65% of them found a single time. Clones ranked in the top ten supply less than 2.5% of the sample. Sequenced sample: sorted CD4+, CD8+, or CD8+CD57+ T cells (not recorded which) from PBMCs. Receptors were obtained from a human donor in good health, serving as a control.

This chain connects TRBV19 to TRBJ1-2; D call uncertain. V was shortened by 7 bases and J by 3 bases, with 15 bases between the two germline ends. The germline gives CDR1 LNHDA, CDR2 SQIVND (reference sequence). This CDR3 is built from 14 residues. CDR3 protein: CASTVAGRDYGYTF. DNA of the CDR3: TGTGCCAGTACGGTGGCCGGAAGGGACTATGGCTACACCTTC.

The J gene is TRBJ1-1, the V gene TRBV19; possible D gene TRBD1, 5 bases. Germline V CDR1 and CDR2: LNHDA, SQIVND (reference sequence). The CDR3 covers 13 residues. V lost 6 bases and J lost 1, with 9 bases in between. The CDR3 DNA follows: TGTGCCAGTAGAGACAGAAGGAACACTGAAGCTTTCTTT. Amino acid sequence: CASRDRRNTEAFF.

V gene TRBV5-5 combines with J gene TRBJ2-3; D perhaps matches TRBD1 (5 bases). The CDR3 length is 15 residues. Trimming took off 0 bases at V and 1 base at J, with 9 bases between the two ends. Germline CDR1 is SGHKS and CDR2 is YYEKEE (reference sequence). As DNA, the CDR3 is TGTGCCAGCAGCTTGGCCACAGGAGGCACAGATACGCAGTATTTT. Its translation: CASSLATGGTDTQYF.

The rearrangement uses TRBV29-1 and TRBJ2-7; possibly TRBD2 for D (7 bases). The CDR3 length is 17 residues. Germline V lookup: CDR1 SQVTM, CDR2 ANQGSEA. The CDR3 DNA is TGCGGCTTGGGGGCCCCTACTAGCGCCGTATACTCCTACGAGCAGTACTTC. This translates into CGLGAPTSAVYSYEQYF.

This clonotype was recorded at least ten times. The rearrangement joins TRBV2 to TRBJ1-1; D is uncertain. V was cut by 2 bases and J by 3 bases, with 13 bases left in between. The CDR3 consists of 15 residues. Germline-derived CDR1 and CDR2 are SNHLY and FYNNEI. The CDR3 is CASSESPRSDTEAFF. In nucleotides, the CDR3 is TGTGCCAGCAGTGAATCGCCGCGGTCCGACACTGAAGCTTTCTTT.

The sample holds many counts of this clonotype. V and J are TRBV11-3 and TRBJ1-4, with D possibly matching TRBD1 (5 bases). The V and J ends lost 5 bases and 8 bases respectively, with 15 bases between them. Per germline, CDR1 SGHNT and CDR2 YENEEA. This CDR3 is built from 14 residues. In DNA, the CDR3 is TGTGCCAGCAGCCTAGGGTCGTGGGACGAAAAACTGTTTTTT. It translates to CASSLGSWDEKLFF.

J is TRBJ1-1 and V is TRBV25-1; possible D gene TRBD1, 6 bases. Deletions cut 2 bases from V and 9 bases from J, with 16 bases between. Germline V gene lookup returns CDR1 MGHDK and CDR2 SYGVNS. The CDR3 is 14 amino acids. CDR3 in amino acids: CASSEVTGIIQAFF. The CDR3 DNA is TGTGCCAGCAGTGAAGTTACAGGGATTATTCAAGCTTTCTTT.

The sample holds many counts of this clonotype. V is TRBV7-3 and J is TRBJ1-1, with D uncertain. The CDR3 loop spans 14 amino acids. Trimming stripped 1 base from V and 2 bases from J, with 8 bases between. CDR1 is SGHTA and CDR2 is FQGTGA in the germline V gene. As DNA, the CDR3 is TGTGCCAGCAGCTTAAACAGCCATAACACTGAAGCTTTCTTT. Encoded protein: CASSLNSHNTEAFF. The whole variable domain, filled in from reference TRBV7-3 and TRBJ1-1, reads GAGVSQTPSNKVTEKGKYVELRCDPISGHTALYWYRQSLGQGPEFLIYFQGTGAADDSGLPNDRFFAVRPEGSVSTLKIQRTERGDSAVYLCASSLNSHNTEAFFGQGTRLTVV.